One and the same sample provided the 29 T cell receptor beta chains below, sequenced in a study of T cells in Graves' hyperthyroidism and ophthalmopathy. Using RNA transcripts as the source, TCR beta CDR3 regions were amplified. The study used the HTBI primer set for a first-round RT-PCR of the TCR CDR3. TCRdb passed the multiplex PCR reads through MiXCR, listing each CDR3 protein once. The sample yields hundreds of thousands of distinct CDR3 sequences, around 39% seen once. Sequencing used blood. The source of these receptors is a man younger than 35 with Graves' hyperthyroidism.

The rearrangement links TRBV4-1 to TRBJ1-3; D gene uncertain. Germline V gene sequence: CDR1 MGHRA, CDR2 YSYEKL. The length of the CDR3 is 14 residues. V lost 4 bases and J lost 0, with 7 bases in between. CDR3 protein: CASSPVSSGNTIYF. As DNA, the CDR3 is TGCGCCAGCAGCCCTGTCAGCTCTGGAAACACCATATATTTT.

This clonotype occurred a few times. The V call is TRBV7-9, the J call TRBJ1-1; D remains ambiguous. V was cut by 4 bases and J by 1 base, with 16 bases left in between. CDR3 length: 16 amino acids. The germline gives CDR1 SEHNR, CDR2 FQNEAQ (reference sequence). In DNA form, the CDR3 reads TGTGCCAGCAGCTCCTCCTCGGGAGGCAAGAACACTGAAGCTTTCTTT. Encoded protein: CASSSSSGGKNTEAFF.

At least ten counts were recorded for this clonotype. The V and J genes are TRBV10-3 and TRBJ2-7; 7 bases match TRBD1. The CDR3 totals 14 residues. With 6 bases clipped from V and 3 bases from J, the junction kept 8 bases outside the gene matches. Germline CDR1 ENHRY, CDR2 SYGVKD. The CDR3 DNA reads TGTGCCATCAGAGGACAGGACTCCTTCTACGAGCAGTACTTC. Its translation: CAIRGQDSFYEQYF.

The chain has TRBV7-2 and TRBJ2-2; a weak D match, TRBD1 (6 bases). Between the trimmed V and J ends, which lost 6 bases and 9 bases, there was a span of 14 bases. There are 13 residues in the CDR3. In germline, CDR1 is SGHTA, CDR2 FQGNSA. DNA of the CDR3: TGTGCCAGCAGGGGGGCTGCCTCGAGGGAGCTGTTTTTT. It is translated as CASRGAASRELFF.

In its sample, this clonotype was seen a few times. The gene calls are TRBV25-1 and TRBJ2-2; maybe TRBD1 (5 bases). Trimming stripped 4 bases from V and 6 bases from J, with 18 bases between. Germline V gene sequence: CDR1 MGHDK, CDR2 SYGVNS. This CDR3 region has 16 residues. CDR3 amino acids: CASSADSTGTPGELFF. CDR3 in DNA: TGTGCCAGCAGTGCAGACTCAACAGGTACCCCCGGGGAGCTGTTTTTT. Combining the CDR3 with reference TRBV25-1 and TRBJ2-2 gives the whole variable domain EADIYQTPRYLVIGTGKKITLECSQTMGHDKMYWYQQDPGMELHLIHYSYGVNSTEKGDLSSESTVSRIRTEHFPLTLESARPSHTSQYLCASSADSTGTPGELFFGEGSRLTVL.

This chain joins TRBV7-2 and TRBJ1-1; D gene unclear. The V end lost 3 bases, the J end lost 3 bases, and 11 bases lay between the germline ends. From germline, CDR1 is SGHTA and CDR2 FQGNSA. The CDR3 is 14 amino acids. In nucleotides, the CDR3 is TGTGCCAGCAGCTTCGGAATTGAGGACACTGAAGCTTTCTTT. Translated: CASSFGIEDTEAFF.

This clonotype was seen a handful of times. The V and J genes are TRBV19 and TRBJ1-3; D is ambiguous. The length of the CDR3 is 14 residues. The germline gives CDR1 LNHDA, CDR2 SQIVND (reference sequence). With 6 bases removed from V and 0 bases from J, the gap between germline ends came to 9 bases. The CDR3 nucleotides are TGTGCCAGTAGCATCGAGTTCTCTGGAAACACCATATATTTT. It translates to CASSIEFSGNTIYF.

This clonotype appeared many times. J is TRBJ1-3 and V is TRBV2, with 8 bases identical to TRBD1. V lost 8 bases, J lost 0 bases, and 12 bases stayed unmatched. The CDR3 length is 17 residues. CDR1 and CDR2 (germline): SNHLY, FYNNEI. The CDR3 DNA follows: TGTGCCAGCCCCCCGGTGACAGGGGACAACTCTGGAAACACCATATATTTT. Translation: CASPPVTGDNSGNTIYF.

This clonotype appeared once. The chain combines TRBV7-2 with TRBJ2-2; TRBD2 might be the D (5 bases). This CDR3 contains 13 residues. Trimming left V 9 bases short and J 6 bases short, with 14 bases between. The germline CDR1 and CDR2 sequences are SGHTA and FQGNSA. CDR3 loop: CASTPRGAGELFF. CDR3 coding DNA: TGTGCCAGTACCCCTCGGGGAGCCGGGGAGCTGTTTTTT. The whole variable domain, remainder taken from reference TRBV7-2 and TRBJ2-2, is GAGVSQSPSNKVTEKGKDVELRCDPISGHTALYWYRQSLGQGLEFLIYFQGNSAPDKSGLPSDRFSAERTGGSVSTLTIQRTQQEDSAVYLCASTPRGAGELFFGEGSRLTVL.

The sample holds a few counts of this clonotype. A much larger clone lies one base from this, so it may be a read error. Written as DNA, the CDR3 is TGCAGCGTTGAAGTGGAGGGGATGGGGTCACCCCCCCACTTT. Amino acids: CSVEVEGMGSPPHF. This chain links TRBV29-1 with TRBJ1-6; a possible D gene is TRBD1 (5 bases). There are 14 residues in the CDR3. Germline assignment: CDR1 SQVTM and CDR2 ANQGSEA. Looking up the rest from reference TRBV29-1 and TRBJ1-6 gives the full variable domain: SAVISQKPSRDICQRGTSLTIQCQVDSQVTMMFWYRQQPGQSLTLIATANQGSEATYESGFVIDKFPISRPNLTFSTLTVSNMSPEDSSIYLCSVEVEGMGSPPHFGNGTRLTVT.

The chain recombines TRBV2 with TRBJ1-1; weak D call: TRBD1 (5 bases). Trimming removed 6 bases at V and 3 bases at J, with 11 bases between. Germline CDR1 reads SNHLY; CDR2 reads FYNNEI. The CDR3 loop spans 13 amino acids. The CDR3 loop reads CASRSQDYTEAFF. In DNA, the CDR3 is TGTGCCAGCAGATCACAGGACTACACTGAAGCTTTCTTT.

The rearrangement joins TRBV29-1 to TRBJ1-4, with D uncertain. This CDR3 comprises 13 residues. Germline V lookup: CDR1 SQVTM, CDR2 ANQGSEA. Trimming took 8 bases from V and 3 from J, leaving 13 bases between them. For the CDR3, the DNA is TGCAGCTTTACCGGGTCGGCTAATGAAAAACTGTTTTTT. It codes for CSFTGSANEKLFF.

The chain has TRBV2 and TRBJ2-7, with 8 bases lining up with TRBD1. Germline V gives CDR1 SNHLY, CDR2 FYNNEI. The CDR3 extends over 14 amino acids. Trimming at V came to 4 bases and at J to 5 bases, leaving 7 bases not matched to a gene. The CDR3, as DNA: TGTGCCAGCAGTGGGTGGACAGGGATCCACGAGCAGTACTTC. Translated, it gives CASSGWTGIHEQYF.

This sequence joins TRBV5-8 and TRBJ1-1; D is unclear. Germline CDR1 SGHTS, CDR2 YDEGEE. This CDR3 has 14 amino acids. V gave up 0 bases and J gave up 6 bases, with 12 bases separating them. CDR3 amino acids: CASSLATGISEAFF. In DNA, the CDR3 is TGTGCCAGCAGCTTGGCCACGGGAATCTCTGAAGCTTTCTTT.

The chain has TRBV13 and TRBJ1-4; tentatively, D is TRBD1 (5 bases). Trimming removed 1 base at V and 8 bases at J, with 17 bases between. CDR3 length: 16 amino acids. Germline V CDR1 and CDR2: PRHDT, FYEKMQ (reference sequence). The CDR3 region is CASSLARGTQGEKLFF. In nucleotides, the CDR3 is TGTGCCAGCAGCTTAGCCCGGGGGACCCAGGGCGAAAAACTGTTTTTT.

Concerning this clonotype itself: A much larger clone lies one base from this, so it may be a read error. The V call is TRBV7-9, the J call TRBJ1-6; D is unresolved. CDR1 is SEHNR, CDR2 FQNEAQ, per germline (reference sequence). V was clipped by 2 bases and J by 4 bases, with 6 bases between them. CDR3 length: 14 amino acids. Here the CDR3 DNA reads TGTGCCAGCAGCTTACAGGAGTATAATTCACCCCTCCACTTT. Translated, it gives CASSLQEYNSPLHF.

About this clonotype: An end of the junction differs from the germline gene, which may be a read error. The chain employs TRBV9 and TRBJ1-1; perhaps TRBD1 as D (5 bases). Germline values: CDR1 SGDLS, CDR2 YYNGEE. The CDR3 has 14 residues. This CDR3 reads CAGSAGTVNTEAFF. The CDR3 nucleotides read TGTGCCGGCAGCGCCGGGACGGTGAACACTGAAGCTTTCTTT.

This chain links TRBV10-3 with TRBJ1-4; 9 bases fit TRBD1. V lost 0 bases and J lost 5; bases outside the gene matches: 10. The CDR3 runs 18 residues. Per germline, CDR1 ENHRY and CDR2 SYGVKD. The CDR3 region is CAISESTPGQGWNEKLFF. The CDR3 DNA reads TGTGCCATCAGTGAGTCTACTCCGGGACAGGGTTGGAATGAAAAACTGTTTTTT.

The chain uses TRBV4-2 and TRBJ1-1; 8 nucleotides align to TRBD1. Germline trimming cut 4 bases from V and 2 bases from J; bases unmatched to any gene: 9. The CDR3 spans 16 residues. Looked up from germline, CDR1 is LGHNA and CDR2 is YNFKEQ. This CDR3 reads CASSLRTGTSNTEAFF. In nucleotides, the CDR3 is TGTGCCAGCAGCCTAAGGACAGGGACATCTAACACTGAAGCTTTCTTT.

This clonotype was recorded at least ten times. V usage is TRBV29-1 and J usage is TRBJ2-5; D possibly corresponds to TRBD2 (6 bases). The CDR3 is 14 residues long. V was pared by 4 bases and J by 5 bases, with 17 bases between. Germline V lookup: CDR1 SQVTM, CDR2 ANQGSEA. In nucleotides, the CDR3 is TGCAGCGTTGTAGGAGGGTTTCGGGAGGAGACCCAGTACTTC. Translated, it gives CSVVGGFREETQYF.

This clonotype has just a few counts. V is TRBV5-1 and J is TRBJ2-7; TRBD2 matches at 11 bases. The J segment lost 5 bases and the V segment lost 7 bases, leaving 8 bases of the junction unmatched. This CDR3 is built from 14 residues. CDR1 and CDR2 from the germline V gene are SGHRS and YFSETQ. CDR3 bases: TGCGCCAGCCGTCCCACTAGCGGGGGTAACGAGCAGTACTTC. This translates into CASRPTSGGNEQYF.

This clonotype occurred many times. The chain links TRBV2 to TRBJ1-1, with D uncertain. From germline, CDR1 is SNHLY and CDR2 FYNNEI. This CDR3 spans 12 amino acids. V was clipped by 7 bases and J by 1 base, with 7 bases between them. The CDR3 spells CASIVRNTEAFF. The CDR3 coding sequence is TGTGCCAGCATCGTGAGGAACACTGAAGCTTTCTTT.

A note on this clonotype: Its ends do not fully match the called genes, so a read error is possible. V gene TRBV20-1 combines with J gene TRBJ1-5; 10 bases agree with TRBD1. Germline V lookup: CDR1 DFQATT, CDR2 SNEGSKA (reference sequence). CDR3 length: 16 residues. CDR3: CSARPGDRGENQPKHF. The CDR3 bases are TGCAGTGCTAGACCGGGGGACAGGGGAGAAAATCAGCCCAAGCATTTT.

This rearrangement joins TRBV5-1 to TRBJ1-1, with 8 bases identical to TRBD1. J was trimmed by 7 bases and V by 4 bases; bases with no gene match: 6. CDR3 length: 13 amino acids. Germline values: CDR1 SGHRS, CDR2 YFSETQ. The CDR3 DNA is TGCGCCAGCAGCCTAGACAGGGGAGATGAAGCTTTCTTT. This gives the protein CASSLDRGDEAFF.

This clonotype is a singleton in its sample. This chain uses TRBV29-1 with TRBJ2-5; TRBD1 might be the D (5 bases). Trimming took off 6 bases at V and 4 bases at J, with 9 bases between the two ends. CDR3 length: 11 amino acids. Germline V lookup: CDR1 SQVTM, CDR2 ANQGSEA. The CDR3 coding sequence is TGCAGCGTCAACACAGGAGAGACCCAGTACTTC. Protein product: CSVNTGETQYF.

The chain carries TRBV2 and TRBJ1-1; 7 bases line up with TRBD1. Per germline, CDR1 SNHLY and CDR2 FYNNEI. V dropped 4 bases and J dropped 4; count of bases not matched to a gene: 3. CDR3 length: 13 residues. CDR3 in DNA: TGTGCCAGCAGTGGGCGGGACAGCACTGAAGCTTTCTTT. As protein: CASSGRDSTEAFF.

Written as DNA, the CDR3 is TGCAGCGTAACGGGAGGGCGATATGAGCAGTACTTC. Its translation: CSVTGGRYEQYF. The rearrangement uses TRBV29-1 and TRBJ2-7, with 8 bases aligning to TRBD2. The CDR3 length is 12 residues. In germline, CDR1 is SQVTM, CDR2 ANQGSEA. The ends lost 6 bases at V and 7 bases at J; junction bases unmatched: 8.

This chain uses TRBV11-2 with TRBJ2-2, with unresolved D. The V gene lost 3 bases and the J gene lost 11 bases, with 10 bases spanning the gap. Germline CDR1 is SGHAT and CDR2 is FQNNGV. This CDR3 is built from 12 residues. CDR3 amino acids: CASSFRPYELFF. The CDR3 DNA reads as TGTGCCAGCAGCTTCAGGCCCTACGAGCTGTTTTTT.

The J gene is TRBJ1-5, the V gene TRBV6-2 or TRBV6-3; tentative D call: TRBD1 (6 bases). CDR1 MNHEY and CDR2 SVGEGT come from the germline V gene. V dropped 9 bases and J dropped 0 bases, with 12 bases sitting between them. The CDR3 runs to 14 residues. CDR3 in DNA: TGTGCCAGAGGACGGGGGGCTAGCAATCAGCCCCAGCATTTT. It yields the protein CARGRGASNQPQHF.